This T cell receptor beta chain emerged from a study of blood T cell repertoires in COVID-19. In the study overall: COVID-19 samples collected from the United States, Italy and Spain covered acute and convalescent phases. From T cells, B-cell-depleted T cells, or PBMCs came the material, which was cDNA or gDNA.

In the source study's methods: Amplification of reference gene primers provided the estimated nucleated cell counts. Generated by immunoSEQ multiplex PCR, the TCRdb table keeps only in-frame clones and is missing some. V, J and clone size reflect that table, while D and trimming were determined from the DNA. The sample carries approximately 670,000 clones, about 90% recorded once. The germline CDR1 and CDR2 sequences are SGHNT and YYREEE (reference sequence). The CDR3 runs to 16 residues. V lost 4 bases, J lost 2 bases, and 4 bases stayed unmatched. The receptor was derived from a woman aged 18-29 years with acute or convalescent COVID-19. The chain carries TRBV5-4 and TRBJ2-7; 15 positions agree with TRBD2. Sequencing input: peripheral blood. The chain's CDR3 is CASSPGTSGGTYEQYF. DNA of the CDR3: TGTGCCAGCAGCCCCGGGACTAGCGGGGGGACCTACGAGCAGTACTTC.